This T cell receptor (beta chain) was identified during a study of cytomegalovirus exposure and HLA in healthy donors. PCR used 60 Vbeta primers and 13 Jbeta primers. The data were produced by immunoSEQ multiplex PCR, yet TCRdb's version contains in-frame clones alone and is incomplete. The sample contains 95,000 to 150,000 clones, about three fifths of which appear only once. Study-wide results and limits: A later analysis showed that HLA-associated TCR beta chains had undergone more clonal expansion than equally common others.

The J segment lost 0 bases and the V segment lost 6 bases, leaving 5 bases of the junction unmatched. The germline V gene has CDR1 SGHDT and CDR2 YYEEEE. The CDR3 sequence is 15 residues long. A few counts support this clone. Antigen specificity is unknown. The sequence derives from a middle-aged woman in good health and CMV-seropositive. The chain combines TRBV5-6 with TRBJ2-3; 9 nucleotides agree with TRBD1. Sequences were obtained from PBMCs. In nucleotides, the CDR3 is TGTGCCAGCACGCCCGGGACAGGGAGCACAGATACGCAGTATTTT. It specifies CASTPGTGSTDTQYF.